This TCR beta chain originates from a study of cytomegalovirus exposure and HLA in healthy donors. This clone was seen only a few times. Researchers ran the PCR with 60 Vbeta and 13 Jbeta primers. Generated by immunoSEQ multiplex PCR, the TCRdb table keeps only in-frame clones and is missing some. This sample has 80,000 to 95,000 clones, with around 59% found just once. Sequencing was done on a sample of PBMCs. This sequence was found in a human donor in good health.

CDR3 loop: CASSFKTGGDNSPLHF. CDR3 sequence (DNA): TGTGCCAGCAGCTTTAAGACAGGGGGGGATAATTCACCCCTCCACTTT. The rearrangement uses TRBV7-9 and TRBJ1-6; 9 positions match TRBD1. J lost 5 bases, V lost 3 bases, and 5 bases had no gene match. The CDR3 totals 16 residues. Germline CDR1 reads SEHNR; CDR2 reads FQNEAQ (reference sequence).